Following are 30 T cell receptor beta chains from one sample sequenced in a study of blood T cell repertoires in COVID-19. Only in-frame clones appear in the TCRdb table, and some are missing; sequencing was by immunoSEQ multiplex PCR. Here the sample spans around 470,000 clones, 80% to 95% being singletons. The sequenced sample was PBMCs or T cells enriched from blood (not recorded which). The receptors were sampled from a man between 18 and 35 years old who had recovered from COVID-19.

This chain joins TRBV6-1 and TRBJ1-5; no firm D call. Trimming removed 2 bases at V and 7 bases at J, with 12 bases between. Germline assignment: CDR1 MNHNS and CDR2 SASEGT. CDR3 length: 14 residues. In nucleotides, the CDR3 is TGTGCCAGCAGTGAATGGAGGGTTGGACAGCCCCAGCATTTT. It yields the protein CASSEWRVGQPQHF.

This clone was recorded a few times. V usage is TRBV5-1 and J usage is TRBJ2-1, with D maybe TRBD2 (5 bases). The CDR3 spans 16 residues. Between the trimmed V and J ends, which lost 0 bases and 0 bases, there was a span of 10 bases. Germline CDR1 is SGHRS and CDR2 is YFSETQ. CDR3 nucleotides: TGCGCCAGCAGCTTGGGGCCAGCGGTCTCCTACAATGAGCAGTTCTTC. This gives the protein CASSLGPAVSYNEQFF.

The chain recombines TRBV5-4 with TRBJ1-6, with 9 bases that match TRBD1. Germline V CDR1 and CDR2: SGHNT, YYREEE (reference sequence). Losses at the gene ends were 1 base for V and 10 bases for J; bases not matched to a gene: 12. CDR3 size: 17 residues. The CDR3 DNA reads as TGTGCCAGCAGCTTGCTACAGGGGGCAAGAGTGGGGTCACCCCTCCACTTT. This encodes CASSLLQGARVGSPLHF. Full variable domain (remainder filled in from reference TRBV5-4 and TRBJ1-6): ETGVTQSPTHLIKTRGQQVTLRCSSQSGHNTVSWYQQALGQGPQFIFQYYREEENGRGNFPPRFSGLQFPNYSSELNVNALELDDSALYLCASSLLQGARVGSPLHFGNGTRLTVT.

CDR3 amino acids: CASSPRAAGEAFF. CDR3 in DNA: TGTGCCAGCTCACCACGGGCTGCAGGAGAAGCTTTCTTT. V and J are TRBV18 and TRBJ1-1, with no clear D. CDR1 is KGHSH and CDR2 is LQKENI in the germline V gene. V dropped 1 base and J dropped 8 bases, with 11 bases sitting between them. The CDR3 runs to 13 residues.

This chain links TRBV28 with TRBJ1-1; 11 bases match TRBD1. This CDR3 comprises 13 residues. V was pared by 6 bases and J by 7 bases, with 4 bases of the junction left unmatched. Germline loops: CDR1 MDHEN, CDR2 SYDVKM. The chain's CDR3 is CASRGQGAHEAFF. The CDR3 DNA sequence: TGTGCCAGCAGAGGACAGGGGGCCCATGAAGCTTTCTTT.

The chain couples TRBV11-2 to TRBJ1-1, with TRBD1 as a possible D gene (6 bases). The germline V and J ends were trimmed by 0 bases and 0 bases, with 11 bases remaining between them. Germline CDR1 SGHAT, CDR2 FQNNGV. There are 16 residues in the CDR3. The CDR3 nucleotides are TGTGCCAGCAGCTTAGATCGGACAGCCTTGAACACTGAAGCTTTCTTT. The encoded protein is CASSLDRTALNTEAFF.

This rearrangement joins TRBV11-2 to TRBJ1-3; TRBD1 matches 9 bases. The V gene's germline CDR1 is SGHAT and CDR2 FQNNGV. V lost 7 bases and J lost 10; bases outside the gene matches: 11. This CDR3 spans 14 amino acids. CDR3 sequence: CASIRKRDRATIYF. The CDR3 coding sequence is TGTGCCAGCATCCGAAAGAGGGACAGGGCGACCATATATTTT. The entire variable domain, with the rest obtained from reference TRBV11-2 and TRBJ1-3, is as follows: EAGVAQSPRYKIIEKRQSVAFWCNPISGHATLYWYQQILGQGPKLLIQFQNNGVVDDSQLPKDRFSAERLKGVDSTLKIQPAKLEDSAVYLCASIRKRDRATIYFGEGSWLTVV.

The CDR3 protein is CASRSSGSTGELFF. The DNA for the CDR3 is TGTGCCAGCAGATCTAGCGGGAGCACCGGGGAGCTGTTTTTT. The rearrangement joins TRBV7-3 to TRBJ2-2; 10 positions agree with TRBD2. Germline-derived CDR1 and CDR2 are SGHTA and FQGTGA. J was trimmed by 4 bases and V by 6 bases; bases with no gene match: 2. The CDR3 runs 14 residues.

V usage is TRBV27 and J usage is TRBJ2-1; TRBD2 matches at 8 bases. V lost 6 bases to trimming and J lost 0 bases; unmatched junction nucleotides: 16. The CDR3 loop spans 19 amino acids. CDR1 MNHEY and CDR2 SMNVEV come from the germline V gene (reference sequence). This CDR3 is CASSPHGLSGGPSYNEQFF. The DNA for the CDR3 is TGTGCCAGCAGCCCCCACGGCCTGTCGGGAGGGCCCTCCTACAATGAGCAGTTCTTC.

The chain is built from TRBV28 and TRBJ2-7; 12 bases are shared with TRBD2. CDR1 and CDR2 (germline): MDHEN, SYDVKM. V shed 5 bases and J 7 bases; nucleotides not matched to a gene: 9. This CDR3 has 15 residues. In DNA, the CDR3 is TGTGCCAGCAGTCCACAACTAGCGGGAGGTCGGGAGCAGTACTTC. Protein: CASSPQLAGGREQYF.

The chain uses TRBV29-1 and TRBJ1-5; TRBD1 aligns across 7 bases. Germline V lookup: CDR1 SQVTM, CDR2 ANQGSEA. J lost 4 bases, V lost 6 bases, and 6 bases had no gene match. This CDR3 has 13 residues. For the CDR3, the DNA is TGCAGCGTCGGACAGGCGGAGAATCAGCCCCAGCATTTT. Translation gives CSVGQAENQPQHF.

The J gene is TRBJ2-7, the V gene TRBV9; weak D call: TRBD2 (5 bases). In germline, CDR1 is SGDLS, CDR2 YYNGEE. Trimming removed 3 bases from V and 6 bases from J, with 19 bases in between. The CDR3 consists of 15 residues. CDR3 nucleotide sequence: TGTGCCAGCAGCGCCTCCGGCAAGTCGGCGGGCGAGCAGTACTTC. Protein product: CASSASGKSAGEQYF. The full variable domain, rest sourced from reference TRBV9 and TRBJ2-7, is DSGVTQTPKHLITATGQRVTLRCSPRSGDLSVYWYQQSLDQGLQFLIQYYNGEERAKGNILERFSAQQFPDLHSELNLSSLELGDSALYFCASSASGKSAGEQYFGPGTRLTVT.

This chain connects TRBV7-9 to TRBJ1-6, with 9 bases matching TRBD1. The CDR3 has 17 residues. Germline V gene data show CDR1 as SEHNR and CDR2 as FQNEAQ (reference sequence). J was trimmed by 9 bases and V by 5 bases; bases with no gene match: 14. Here the CDR3 reads CASSDPEGQGLTSPLHF. The CDR3 nucleotides are TGTGCCAGCAGCGATCCCGAAGGACAGGGGTTGACTTCACCCCTCCACTTT.

CDR3 amino acids: CASFWGRAYGYTF. The CDR3 DNA reads as TGTGCCAGCTTCTGGGGGCGGGCCTATGGCTACACCTTC. The chain couples TRBV28 to TRBJ1-2; perhaps TRBD1 as D (6 bases). Germline V gene lookup returns CDR1 MDHEN and CDR2 SYDVKM. Trimming shortened V by 8 bases and J by 4 bases, and 14 bases separated the two germline ends. The CDR3 is 13 residues long.

This clone was found a few times. The gene calls are TRBV7-9 and TRBJ1-4; D may be TRBD1 (5 bases). The germline V gene encodes CDR1 SEHNR and CDR2 FQNEAQ (reference sequence). The CDR3 is 14 amino acids. V was clipped by 6 bases and J by 6 bases, with 14 bases between them. Here the CDR3 reads CASRGGGADEKLFF. As DNA, the CDR3 is TGTGCCAGCAGGGGTGGAGGGGCAGATGAAAAACTGTTTTTT.

Concerning this clone: Other DNA sequences in this specimen translate into the identical CDR3. The rearrangement links TRBV3-1 (or the pseudogene TRBV3-2) to TRBJ2-7; D ambiguous. This CDR3 contains 14 residues. The V end lost 1 base, the J end lost 1 base, and 8 bases lay between the germline ends. CDR1 is LGHDT and CDR2 is YNNKEL in the germline V gene (reference sequence). The CDR3 bases are TGTGCCAGCAGCCAAGGTACAGTGTCCTACGAGCAGTACTTC. This gives the protein CASSQGTVSYEQYF.

V is TRBV18 and J is TRBJ2-7; maybe TRBD2 (6 bases). CDR3 length equals 14 residues. CDR1 is KGHSH and CDR2 is LQKENI in the germline V gene. Trimming shortened V by 8 bases and J by 7 bases, and 21 bases separated the two germline ends. The CDR3 reads CASAAGAGREEQYF. The DNA of the CDR3 is TGTGCCAGCGCCGCTGGAGCGGGCCGGGAGGAGCAGTACTTC.

This chain connects TRBV10-3 to TRBJ1-4; D possibly corresponds to TRBD1 (6 bases). The CDR3 has 13 amino acids. The germline CDR1 and CDR2 sequences are ENHRY and SYGVKD. The V end lost 7 bases, the J end lost 7 bases, and 13 bases lay between the germline ends. The CDR3 is CAITGGPGEKLFF. CDR3 sequence (DNA): TGTGCCATCACGGGGGGGCCGGGTGAAAAACTGTTTTTT.

The chain uses TRBV7-9 and TRBJ1-1; a possible D gene is TRBD1 (6 bases). CDR1 and CDR2 (germline): SEHNR, FQNEAQ (reference sequence). The CDR3 extends over 14 amino acids. V lost 5 bases and J 1 base, leaving 11 bases between the germline ends. The CDR3 loop is CASSPWTENTEAFF. The CDR3 nucleotides read TGTGCCAGCAGCCCGTGGACAGAGAACACTGAAGCTTTCTTT.

V usage is TRBV19 and J usage is TRBJ1-2; 8 positions agree with TRBD1. Germline CDR1 LNHDA, CDR2 SQIVND (reference sequence). CDR3 size: 21 residues. J gave up 4 bases and V 3 bases, and 25 bases lay outside the gene matches. The CDR3 protein is CASSIKTWLGQGASVSYGYTF. CDR3 nucleotides: TGTGCCAGTAGTATTAAAACCTGGCTGGGTCAGGGGGCTTCCGTTAGCTATGGCTACACCTTC.

This clone was detected only once. The V call is TRBV10-1, the J call TRBJ2-3; the D is unclear. Germline CDR1 is WNHNN and CDR2 is SYGVQD (reference sequence). The CDR3 runs 14 residues. The germline V and J ends were trimmed by 6 bases and 2 bases, with 12 bases remaining between them. The CDR3 DNA follows: TGCGCCAGCAGCCACACACAATCCACAGATACGCAGTATTTT. Protein: CASSHTQSTDTQYF.

The rearrangement uses TRBV5-1 and TRBJ2-7; a weak D match, TRBD2 (5 bases). Between the trimmed V and J ends, which lost 5 bases and 5 bases, there was a span of 17 bases. The CDR3 consists of 14 residues. Looked up from germline, CDR1 is SGHRS and CDR2 is YFSETQ. The CDR3 sequence: CASSIFGEQDEQYF. Here the CDR3 DNA reads TGCGCCAGCAGTATTTTCGGGGAGCAGGACGAGCAGTACTTC.

The genes are TRBV19 and TRBJ1-2; TRBD1 matches 10 bases. The trim removed 5 bases at V and 4 bases at J, leaving 10 bases unmatched. The V gene's germline CDR1 is LNHDA and CDR2 SQIVND (reference sequence). The CDR3 is made up of 16 amino acids. Written as DNA, the CDR3 is TGTGCCAGTAGTGCACTCCCGGGACAGGGGAGCTATGGCTACACCTTC. Translating it yields CASSALPGQGSYGYTF.

A note on this clone: The junction and the germline gene differ at one end; a read error may be behind it. V and J are TRBV6-5 and TRBJ2-7, with D possibly being TRBD2 (5 bases). Germline V gives CDR1 MNHEY, CDR2 SVGAGI. The CDR3 has 13 amino acids. CDR3 region: CASSYKPGDGSWF. The CDR3 DNA reads as TGTGCCAGCAGTTACAAACCCGGGGATGGAAGTTGGTTC.

The CDR3: CSVSIAYSTDTQYF. The CDR3 DNA sequence: TGCAGCGTTTCCATAGCGTATAGCACAGATACGCAGTATTTT. The chain is built from TRBV29-1 and TRBJ2-3, with D tentatively TRBD2 (5 bases). V lost 5 bases and J lost 0, with 12 bases in between. The CDR3 is 14 amino acids. Germline-derived CDR1 and CDR2 are SQVTM and ANQGSEA.

This chain connects TRBV15 to TRBJ2-2; D remains ambiguous. CDR1 and CDR2 from the germline V gene are LNHNV and YYDKDF (reference sequence). This CDR3 has 14 amino acids. With 0 bases removed from V and 7 bases from J, the gap between germline ends came to 9 bases. Written as DNA, the CDR3 is TGTGCCACCAGCAGAGAACTTCTAGGCGGGGAGCTGTTTTTT. This gives the protein CATSRELLGGELFF.

In its sample, this clone was seen once. This chain joins TRBV13 and TRBJ2-2; 7 bases match TRBD1. This CDR3 spans 16 amino acids. Per germline, CDR1 PRHDT and CDR2 FYEKMQ (reference sequence). The trim removed 3 bases at V and 7 bases at J, leaving 11 bases unmatched. The chain's CDR3 is CASSFSARGLDGELFF. In nucleotides, the CDR3 is TGTGCCAGCAGCTTTTCAGCGAGGGGGCTGGACGGGGAGCTGTTTTTT.

This clone was counted once. The rearrangement uses TRBV5-1 and TRBJ2-2; 8 nucleotides match TRBD2. The CDR3 runs 14 residues. Unmatched junction bases numbered 1, after V lost 5 bases and J lost 1 base. Germline CDR1 SGHRS, CDR2 YFSETQ. CDR3 in amino acids: CASRSGGNTGELFF. The DNA for the CDR3 is TGCGCCAGCAGGAGCGGGGGGAACACCGGGGAGCTGTTTTTT.

This rearrangement joins TRBV3-1 (or the pseudogene TRBV3-2) to TRBJ2-5; 9 bases agree with TRBD2. The length of the CDR3 is 16 residues. Losses at the gene ends were 0 bases for V and 5 bases for J; bases not matched to a gene: 7. The germline V gene has CDR1 LGHDT and CDR2 YNNKEL (reference sequence). CDR3 DNA sequence: TGTGCCAGCAGCCAAGAGGGACTAGCCCGAGAGGAGACCCAGTACTTC. This sequence encodes CASSQEGLAREETQYF.

This clone was seen once. The CDR3 sequence: CASSLSSRRREQYF. In DNA, the CDR3 is TGTGCCAGCAGCTTATCTTCTAGGCGTCGGGAGCAGTACTTC. The rearrangement links TRBV5-5 to TRBJ2-7; unclear D gene. Trimming pared 2 bases from V and 7 bases from J, leaving 16 bases between. Germline lookup yields CDR1 SGHKS and CDR2 YYEKEE (reference sequence). This CDR3 region has 14 residues.